This T cell receptor beta chain was sequenced during a study of T cell repertoires in cytomegalovirus infection. Study context: The study used recently identified HLA-C-restricted and well-studied HLA-B-restricted CMV epitopes. Indications came from public TCR beta signatures; they pointed to CMV infection and to a matching HLA type. Notes on the study in general: The study found HLA-C-restricted CMV-specific TCR beta clonotypes dominating the ex vivo response. Cumulative frequency (of public TCR beta family members) identified carriers of CMV plus the relevant HLA.

The sample holds many counts of this clonotype. Its specificity is not known. This CDR3 contains 12 residues. The V end was cut by 8 bases, the J end by 4 bases, with 8 bases between. TCRdb reanalysed the reads using MiXCR and keeps one entry per CDR3 protein. Among approximately 110,000 distinct CDR3 sequences, around 30% were seen once, and the ten largest hold about 81%. The J gene is TRBJ2-2, the V gene TRBV12-3 or TRBV12-4; D possibly corresponds to TRBD2 (5 bases). The sample was CD8+ T cells from cultured PBMCs, taken from culture after CMV antigen stimulation. The TCR comes from a human donor in good health (CMV status not recorded). Some clones in this sample may be carry-over from other donors' samples. DNA of the CDR3: TGTGCCAGCCTAAGCGGCACCGGGGAGCTGTTTTTT. It codes for CASLSGTGELFF.